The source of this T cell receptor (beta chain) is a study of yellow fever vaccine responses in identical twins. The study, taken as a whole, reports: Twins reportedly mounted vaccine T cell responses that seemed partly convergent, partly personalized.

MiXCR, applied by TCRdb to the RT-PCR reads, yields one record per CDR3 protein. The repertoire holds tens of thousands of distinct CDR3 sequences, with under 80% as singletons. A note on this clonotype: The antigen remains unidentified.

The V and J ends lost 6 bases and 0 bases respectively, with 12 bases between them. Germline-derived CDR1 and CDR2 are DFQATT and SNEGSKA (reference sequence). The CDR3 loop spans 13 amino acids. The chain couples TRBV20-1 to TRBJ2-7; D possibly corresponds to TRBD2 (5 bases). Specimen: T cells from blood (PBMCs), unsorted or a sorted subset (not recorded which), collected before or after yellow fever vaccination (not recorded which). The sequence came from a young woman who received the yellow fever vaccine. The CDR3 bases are TGCAGTGCGGAGGCTACTAGCTCCTACGAGCAGTACTTC. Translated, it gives CSAEATSSYEQYF.